The present T cell receptor beta chain was sequenced within a study of post-analysis software for immune sequencing data. For the study at large: Relapsing-remitting, secondary progressive and progressive-relapsing forms made up the multiple sclerosis disease courses.

This clonotype came up a few times. Its antigen is currently unknown. General study results and limits: Among multiple sclerosis patients, normalized Chao1 diversity was significantly below that of controls.

cDNA libraries for TCR beta contained unique molecular identifiers. T cells numbering about 0.85 to 11 million yielded cDNA molecules that totaled about 500,000. TCRdb fed the PCR reads into MiXCR, producing one record per CDR3 protein. Seen here are 550,000 to 700,000 distinct CDR3 sequences, 44% observed once, and the top ten hold roughly 1.7%. This TCR derives from a girl aged 10-17 years with multiple sclerosis. What was sequenced was blood.

CDR3: CASSLAIGGYTF. The CDR3 region has the DNA TGTGCCAGCAGCTTGGCCATAGGGGGCTACACCTTC. V gene TRBV5-6 combines with J gene TRBJ1-2; D is unresolved. Trimming removed 0 bases at V and 8 bases at J, with 8 bases between. There are 12 residues in the CDR3. The germline gives CDR1 SGHDT, CDR2 YYEEEE. The entire variable domain, with the rest obtained from reference TRBV5-6 and TRBJ1-2, is as follows: DAGVTQSPTHLIKTRGQQVTLRCSPKSGHDTVSWYQQALGQGPQFIFQYYEEEERQRGNFPDRFSGHQFPNYSSELNVNALLLGDSALYLCASSLAIGGYTFGSGTRLTVV.